What follows is one TCR beta chain and its context. Its antigen is unknown. The germline gene is not matched at one end of the junction; a read error may be the cause. This sample was included in a study of T cells in Graves' hyperthyroidism and ophthalmopathy. RNA transcripts were the template for amplifying TCR beta CDR3 regions. Using the HTBI primer set, a first-round RT-PCR was run on the TCR CDR3. TCRdb re-derived calls from the multiplex PCR reads in MiXCR, one entry per CDR3 protein. The sample yields around 250,000 distinct CDR3 sequences, about 14% seen once. Germline V lookup: CDR1 MNHNS, CDR2 SASEGT. CDR3 length equals 15 residues. Whole-study findings and limits: Researchers found most expanded thyroid clonotypes above 0.001 in blood as well.

The blood was taken when hyperthyroidism was first diagnosed, before any ophthalmopathy symptoms showed up. The origin of this receptor is a woman between 40 and 50 years old with Graves' hyperthyroidism that later progressed to Graves' ophthalmopathy. Sequences were obtained from blood. The chain combines TRBV6-1 with TRBJ2-1; D perhaps matches TRBD1 (6 bases). CDR3 in DNA: TGCGCCAGCGGTAAGTGGACAGCATCCTACAATGAGCAGTTCTTC. This translates into CASGKWTASYNEQFF.